A selection of T cell receptor beta chains follows, all from one sample in a study of Graves' ophthalmopathy and Graves' hyperthyroidism. Via MiXCR, TCRdb re-called the multiplex PCR reads, giving one row per CDR3 protein. The table has 300,000 to 450,000 distinct CDR3 sequences, roughly a sixth seen once; the top ten hold roughly 2.6%. Sequencing was performed on peripheral blood. The receptors shown here come from an adult woman with stable Graves' hyperthyroidism. The conserved cysteine and the conserved F or W are not part of the CDR3 here.

v_call | cdr3_aa
TRBV20-1 | SAVYRRTGVAYEQY
TRBV7-2 | ASSPSGGADTGELF
TRBV10-2 | ASSEGQGYETQY
TRBV12-3/TRBV12-4 | ASSPTGVDSPLH
TRBV4-1 | ASSQGAGLGEQY
TRBV5-1 | ASSSGKRDPYEQY
TRBV6-2/TRBV6-3 | ASSPGTRPYEQY
TRBV7-6 | ASSSTAGGNSPLH
TRBV7-3 | ASSPQPLRELF
TRBV6-1 | ASSALQSSGNTIY
TRBV11-2 | ASSLVGGSKTQY
TRBV20-1 | SAMEGSGRNTGELF
TRBV12-3/TRBV12-4 | ASRVLAGGIQETQY
TRBV28 | ASSTTDSYGYT
TRBV9 | ASSVAPQDASSGNTIY
TRBV12-3/TRBV12-4 | ASRDSLSRSYEQY
TRBV30 | AWGSDTRTGEQY
TRBV20-1 | SGSGGGGRDTEAF
TRBV27 | ASSFFQGETQY
TRBV6-5 | ASSYGRFSYEQY
TRBV29-1 | SVIDGVGIWDQETQY
TRBV7-2 | ASSLGTGTRVYEQY
TRBV3-1 | ASSLGLGGLYEQY
TRBV27 | ASSLGQGITYEQY